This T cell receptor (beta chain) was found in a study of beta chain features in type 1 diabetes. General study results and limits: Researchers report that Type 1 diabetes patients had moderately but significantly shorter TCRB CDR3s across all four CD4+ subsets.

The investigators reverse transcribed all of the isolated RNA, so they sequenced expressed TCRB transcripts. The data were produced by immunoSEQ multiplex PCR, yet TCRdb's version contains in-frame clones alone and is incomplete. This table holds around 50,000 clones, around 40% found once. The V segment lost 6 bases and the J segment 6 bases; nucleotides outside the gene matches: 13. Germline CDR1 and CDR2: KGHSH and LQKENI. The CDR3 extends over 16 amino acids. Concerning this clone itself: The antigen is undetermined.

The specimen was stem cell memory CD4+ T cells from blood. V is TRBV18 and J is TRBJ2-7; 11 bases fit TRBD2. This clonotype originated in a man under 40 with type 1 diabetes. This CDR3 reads CASSPGLAVTRAEQYF. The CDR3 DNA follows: TGTGCCAGCTCGCCGGGACTAGCGGTGACACGGGCCGAGCAGTACTTC.